The rows below give T cell receptor beta chains drawn from one sample of a study of follicular helper T cells after annual influenza vaccination. The method was immunoSEQ multiplex PCR; TCRdb's version includes in-frame clones alone and lacks a portion of them. The table shows about 6,800 clones, with roughly 90% occurring only once. This material consisted of CXCR5+ CD38- circulating T follicular helper cells from blood, taken 7 days after influenza vaccination. These TCRs come from an adult who received the influenza vaccine. CDR3s include the opening cysteine and the closing phenylalanine or tryptophan. Each record gives: CDR3 protein, CDR3 DNA, V gene, J gene, D gene, clone size. D genes are given only for firm matches. Part of the rows lack a size; the others show once, few, many or a class for expanded clones.

CSVVGQGGEKLFF	TGCAGCGTGGTCGGACAGGGTGGCGAAAAACTGTTTTTT	TRBV29-1	TRBJ1-4	TRBD1	few
CASSSARGVRLNSYNEQFF	TGTGCCAGTAGTTCCGCCCGAGGGGTTAGACTAAACTCCTACAATGAGCAGTTCTTC	TRBV19	TRBJ2-1	-	-
CASSRLHFPLAGDQETQYF	TGTGCCAGCAGCCGCCTACATTTCCCCCTAGCGGGAGACCAAGAGACCCAGTACTTC	TRBV4-2	TRBJ2-5	TRBD2	-
CASSEAREPLSYEQYF	TGTGCCAGCAGTGAAGCGCGGGAGCCCCTCTCCTACGAGCAGTACTTC	TRBV2	TRBJ2-7	TRBD2	-
CASRRGAGELFF	TGTGCCAGCAGGAGGGGGGCCGGGGAGCTGTTTTTT	TRBV11-2	TRBJ2-2	-	-
CASSITGERGYEQYF	TGTGCCAGCAGCATTACAGGGGAACGGGGGTACGAGCAGTACTTC	TRBV7-2	TRBJ2-7	-	-
CASSLSDTQYF	TGTGCCAGCAGCTTGTCAGATACGCAGTATTTT	TRBV7-2	TRBJ2-3	-	-
CASSVGAGWDSYEQYF	TGTGCCAGCAGCGTAGGGGCAGGGTGGGACTCGTACGAGCAGTACTTC	TRBV9	TRBJ2-7	-	-
CASSFRGAEKLFF	TGTGCCAGCAGCTTTCGGGGTGCGGAAAAACTGTTTTTT	TRBV5-6	TRBJ1-4	-	once
CASSLPRGLSGYTF	TGTGCCAGCAGTTTACCGCGGGGGCTAAGTGGCTACACCTTC	TRBV28	TRBJ1-2	-	once
CASSEARAAQPQHF	TGTGCCAGCAGTGAGGCGAGGGCCGCTCAGCCCCAGCATTTT	TRBV6-1	TRBJ1-5	-	once
CASSRTGTTGYEQYF	TGCGCCAGCAGTCGAACCGGGACCACGGGCTACGAGCAGTACTTC	TRBV4-3	TRBJ2-7	-	-
CASSQDSYNEQFF	TGTGCCAGCAGCCAAGACTCGTACAATGAGCAGTTCTTC	TRBV7-9	TRBJ2-1	-	-
CASSLGRLTSYNEQFF	TGTGCCAGCAGTTTAGGGAGGCTAACTTCCTACAATGAGCAGTTCTTC	TRBV27	TRBJ2-1	-	-
CASSYLLQGGTEAFF	TGTGCCAGCAGTTACCTACTGCAGGGGGGTACTGAAGCTTTCTTT	TRBV6-5	TRBJ1-1	TRBD1	-
CSVQGASDYGYTF	TGCAGCGTCCAGGGGGCTTCTGACTATGGCTACACCTTC	TRBV29-1	TRBJ1-2	TRBD1	-
CACIGTAPSGANVLTF	TGTGCCTGTATAGGGACAGCACCTTCTGGGGCCAACGTCCTGACTTTC	TRBV30	TRBJ2-6	TRBD1	once
CASSFRTGNVGYGYTF	TGCGCCAGCAGCTTTAGGACAGGGAATGTGGGCTATGGCTACACCTTC	TRBV5-1	TRBJ1-2	TRBD1	-
CASSLRTGARTDTQYF	TGTGCCAGCAGCCTTCGGACAGGGGCGAGGACAGATACGCAGTATTTT	TRBV7-3	TRBJ2-3	TRBD1	-
CASRSTGTGGYEQYF	TGTGCCAGCAGATCAACCGGGACAGGGGGCTACGAGCAGTACTTC	TRBV6-5	TRBJ2-7	TRBD1	-
CASSPLVVGATYEQYF	TGTGCCAGCAGCCCCTTGGTGGTGGGGGCAACCTACGAGCAGTACTTC	TRBV27	TRBJ2-7	-	-
CASSQERLAGGREQYF	TGCGCCAGCAGCCAAGAGCGACTAGCGGGAGGACGGGAGCAGTACTTC	TRBV4-1	TRBJ2-7	TRBD2	-
CASSPTSGTSYNEQFF	TGCGCCAGCAGCCCCACTAGCGGGACATCCTACAATGAGCAGTTCTTC	TRBV4-3	TRBJ2-1	TRBD2	-
CASSSDRDRDTGELFF	TGTGCCAGCAGCTCTGACCGGGACAGGGACACCGGGGAGCTGTTTTTT	TRBV5-4	TRBJ2-2	TRBD1	-
CASSKFIGQSTNTEAFF	TGTGCCAGCAGCAAATTCATAGGACAGAGCACGAACACTGAAGCTTTCTTT	TRBV21-1	TRBJ1-1	-	-
CASSIHHGPQGSETQYF	TGTGCCAGTAGTATTCACCACGGGCCCCAGGGGTCAGAGACCCAGTACTTC	TRBV19	TRBJ2-5	-	-
CASSYPQRDQYF	TGTGCCAGCAGTTACCCGCAAAGAGACCAGTACTTC	TRBV6-5	TRBJ2-5	-	-
CASMKGTSPDTQYF	TGTGCCAGTATGAAGGGGACTAGCCCAGATACGCAGTATTTT	TRBV19	TRBJ2-3	TRBD2	-
CASSLARTSTDTQYF	TGTGCCAGCAGCTTAGCGAGGACTAGCACAGATACGCAGTATTTT	TRBV7-9	TRBJ2-3	-	-
CSARWTEAFF	TGCAGTGCGCGGTGGACTGAAGCTTTCTTT	TRBV20-1	TRBJ1-1	-	-
CASSPKTGTGVEQFF	TGTGCCAGCTCACCAAAGACGGGTACAGGCGTTGAGCAGTTCTTC	TRBV18	TRBJ2-1	-	few
CASTGGTSDGTQYF	TGTGCCAGCACCGGAGGGACTAGCGATGGGACCCAGTACTTC	TRBV2	TRBJ2-5	TRBD2	-
CASSQGSGENTEAFF	TGTGCCAGCAGCCAAGGGTCAGGAGAGAACACTGAAGCTTTCTTT	TRBV4-2	TRBJ1-1	-	-
CASSQDRLREGVF	TGTGCCAGCAGCCAAGATCGGCTTCGGGAGGGAGTGTTC	TRBV4-2	TRBJ2-7	TRBD2	few
CSAESGETQYF	TGCAGTGCGGAATCTGGAGAGACCCAGTACTTC	TRBV20-1	TRBJ2-5	-	-
CASIGLSGNTEAFF	TGTGCCAGTATTGGTCTTTCTGGGAACACTGAAGCTTTCTTT	TRBV19	TRBJ1-1	-	-
CASSLSYLAFF	TGTGCCAGCAGTTTATCTTATTTAGCTTTCTTT	TRBV28	TRBJ1-1	-	few
CASSSYTNLQGTNYGYTF	TGTGCCAGCAGCTCTTATACAAACCTACAGGGAACTAACTATGGCTACACCTTC	TRBV14	TRBJ1-2	-	-
CASSQETNTGELFF	TGTGCCAGCTCACAGGAGACCAACACCGGGGAGCTGTTTTTT	TRBV18	TRBJ2-2	-	-
CASSIGPTTEKLFF	TGTGCCAGTAGTATTGGGCCCACGACGGAAAAACTGTTTTTT	TRBV19	TRBJ1-4	-	-